The 12 T cell receptor beta chains below all came from one sample that was sequenced in a study of shared clonotypes between healthy human individuals. Assay: immunoSEQ multiplex PCR; the TCRdb copy retains only in-frame clones and omits some. The table shows some 900,000 clones, with approximately 80% occurring only once. The sequenced sample consisted of memory CD4+ T cells sorted from blood. Described subset: CD45RA-negative fraction. The receptors stem from a man younger than 35 in good health.

The genes are TRBV6-5 and TRBJ1-3; no definite D call. Trimming shortened V by 2 bases and J by 2 bases, and 7 bases separated the two germline ends. The CDR3 runs to 14 residues. Per the germline V gene, CDR1 is MNHEY and CDR2 is SVGAGI. The CDR3 is CASSYRDTGNTIYF. CDR3 coding DNA: TGTGCCAGCAGTTACAGAGACACTGGAAACACCATATATTTT.

There are many counts of this clone. The chain joins TRBV28 to TRBJ1-4; D gene uncertain. With 5 bases removed from V and 4 bases from J, the gap between germline ends came to 14 bases. Germline loops: CDR1 MDHEN, CDR2 SYDVKM. The CDR3 is 15 amino acids. CDR3 in amino acids: CASSSTGPLNEKLFF. CDR3 coding DNA: TGTGCCAGCAGTAGCACCGGACCTCTTAATGAAAAACTGTTTTTT. Drawing the rest from reference TRBV28 and TRBJ1-4, the complete variable domain is DVKVTQSSRYLVKRTGEKVFLECVQDMDHENMFWYRQDPGLGLRLIYFSYDVKMKEKGDIPEGYSVSREKKERFSLILESASTNQTSMYLCASSSTGPLNEKLFFGSGTQLSVL.

The V call is TRBV5-4, the J call TRBJ2-7, with 10 bases lining up with TRBD2. With 2 bases clipped from V and 3 bases from J, the junction kept 2 bases outside the gene matches. CDR1 and CDR2 from the germline V gene are SGHNT and YYREEE (reference sequence). The CDR3 is 14 amino acids. The CDR3 here is CASSLGLAVYEQYF. The CDR3 DNA follows: TGTGCCAGCAGCTTAGGACTAGCGGTCTACGAGCAGTACTTC.

The genes are TRBV30 and TRBJ2-2, with a weak D call TRBD2 (6 bases). The V end lost 4 bases, the J end lost 3 bases, and 12 bases lay between the germline ends. The CDR3 runs 14 residues. From germline, CDR1 is GTSNPN and CDR2 SVGIG (reference sequence). Here the CDR3 reads CAWKGGAHTGELFF. DNA of the CDR3: TGTGCCTGGAAAGGCGGGGCCCACACCGGGGAGCTGTTTTTT.

This chain connects TRBV29-1 to TRBJ2-5, with TRBD2 matching over 9 bases. With 4 bases clipped from V and 5 bases from J, the junction kept 8 bases outside the gene matches. The CDR3 totals 14 residues. CDR1 SQVTM and CDR2 ANQGSEA come from the germline V gene. This CDR3 reads CSVVRSGRGETQYF. The CDR3 DNA is TGCAGCGTTGTTCGTAGCGGGAGAGGGGAGACCCAGTACTTC.

The chain employs TRBV4-1 and TRBJ1-5; D possibly corresponds to TRBD1 (6 bases). V lost 0 bases and J 3 bases, leaving 12 bases between the germline ends. CDR1 and CDR2 (germline): MGHRA, YSYEKL. The CDR3 runs 16 residues. CDR3 coding DNA: TGCGCCAGCAGCCAAGAAGGAGGACAGTACAATCAGCCCCAGCATTTT. Its translation: CASSQEGGQYNQPQHF.

The chain couples TRBV7-2 to TRBJ2-7; no clear D. This CDR3 is built from 14 residues. Trimming left V 2 bases short and J 3 bases short, with 11 bases between. In germline, CDR1 is SGHTA, CDR2 FQGNSA. Here the CDR3 reads CASSLSTASYEQYF. The CDR3 nucleotides read TGTGCCAGCAGCTTATCGACGGCAAGCTACGAGCAGTACTTC.

The table lists this clone with a count of one. The chain couples TRBV30 to TRBJ2-7; possible D gene TRBD1, 6 bases. V was pared by 4 bases and J by 3 bases, with 22 bases between. Germline CDR1 and CDR2: GTSNPN and SVGIG (reference sequence). The CDR3 is made up of 16 amino acids. The CDR3 bases are TGTGCCTGGACCAGAGGGAGCTCACAGGGCCGCTACGAGCAGTACTTC. Amino acid sequence: CAWTRGSSQGRYEQYF.

The chain combines TRBV21-1 with TRBJ1-5. TRBV21-1 is a pseudogene locus. This CDR3 contains 17 residues. Written as DNA, the CDR3 is TGTGCCAGCAGCAAAGCGCGTAAAGGACCGGTGGTTCAGCCCCAGCATTTT. Its protein product is CASSKARKGPVVQPQHF.

The sample holds many counts of this clone. The V and J genes are TRBV18 and TRBJ2-3, with D hard to call. The V end was cut by 1 base, the J end by 11 bases, with 10 bases between. The CDR3 loop spans 12 amino acids. The germline gives CDR1 KGHSH, CDR2 LQKENI. The CDR3 sequence: CASSPLGPQQYF. DNA for the CDR3: TGTGCCAGCTCACCACTGGGCCCCCAGCAGTATTTT. The variable domain in full, completed from reference TRBV18 and TRBJ2-3, reads NAGVMQNPRHLVRRRGQEARLRCSPMKGHSHVYWYRQLPEEGLKFMVYLQKENIIDESGMPKERFSAEFPKEGPSILRIQQVVRGDSAAYFCASSPLGPQQYFGPGTRLTVL.

This chain connects TRBV5-4 to TRBJ1-1; weak D call: TRBD1 (6 bases). The germline V and J ends were trimmed by 4 bases and 4 bases, with 14 bases remaining between them. The CDR3 length is 14 residues. CDR1 and CDR2 (germline): SGHNT, YYREEE (reference sequence). CDR3 protein: CASSIQGRGTEAFF. CDR3 sequence (DNA): TGTGCCAGCAGCATACAGGGCCGGGGCACTGAAGCTTTCTTT.

Note on this clone: This sample includes further DNA sequences coding for the same CDR3. The chain uses TRBV10-1 and TRBJ2-5, with D unclear. CDR1 and CDR2 (germline): WNHNN, SYGVQD (reference sequence). CDR3 length: 12 residues. The V end was cut by 0 bases, the J end by 5 bases, with 4 bases between. In DNA, the CDR3 is TGCGCCAGCAGTGAGTCGACCGAGACCCAGTACTTC. It codes for CASSESTETQYF.